This T cell receptor beta chain was identified during a study of T cells in Graves' hyperthyroidism and ophthalmopathy. Overall study findings and caveats: A model of 13 V-J pairs discriminated ophthalmopathy from stable hyperthyroidism.

As for this clonotype: No antigen is known for it.

V was shortened by 0 bases and J by 4 bases, with 14 bases between the two germline ends. The CDR3 covers 15 residues. The V gene's germline CDR1 is SGHNT and CDR2 YYREEE (reference sequence). A Clinical Activity Score of at least 3, a NOSPECS grade of at least 4 and a duration under 3 months were recorded in the ophthalmopathy patients. Researchers amplified the TCR beta CDR3 regions from RNA transcripts. Researchers ran a first-round RT-PCR on the TCR CDR3 using the HTBI primer set. MiXCR was run by TCRdb on the multiplex PCR reads, yielding one entry per CDR3 protein. The profile shows about 600,000 distinct CDR3 sequences, around 13% of them singletons.

Sequences were obtained from blood. This receptor was identified in a woman between 50 and 59 years old with Graves' ophthalmopathy. This sequence joins TRBV5-4 and TRBJ2-7; D might be TRBD1 or TRBD2, each matching 6 bases. The CDR3 loop reads CASSLGGGRSYEQYF. DNA for the CDR3: TGTGCCAGCAGCTTGGGAGGGGGGAGATCTTACGAGCAGTACTTC.